This entry is about one T cell receptor beta chain. The protocol was immunoSEQ multiplex PCR, while the TCRdb copy is restricted to in-frame clones and leaves out a portion. Of 140,000 to 150,000 clones in the sample, 65% to 85% were seen once. The entry originates in a study of blood T cell repertoires in COVID-19. CDR1 and CDR2 (germline): LGHNA, YSLEER. V was cut by 1 base and J by 8 bases, with 11 bases left in between. There are 13 residues in the CDR3. This TCR came from a woman aged 50 to 60 who had been exposed to COVID-19. Material for sequencing was PBMCs or T cells enriched from blood (not recorded which). V is TRBV4-3 and J is TRBJ1-2, with D perhaps TRBD1 (5 bases). The CDR3 loop reads CASSQGGGLGYTF. CDR3 coding DNA: TGCGCCAGCAGCCAAGGGGGGGGTCTCGGCTACACCTTC.